This passage covers 7 T cell receptor beta chains from one sample sequenced in a study of blood T cell repertoires in COVID-19. Profiling relied on immunoSEQ multiplex PCR, and the TCRdb table lists in-frame clones only, not all of them. The data hold a few hundred thousand clones, with 88% observed a single time. Sequences were obtained from PBMCs or T cells enriched from blood (not recorded which). The source of these receptors is a woman aged 60-75 years in a cohort exposed to, infected with or recovered from COVID-19 (not recorded which).

This clone has just a few counts. Here the CDR3 reads CASSYYAVGDRAEQYF. DNA for the CDR3: TGTGCCAGCAGTTACTATGCAGTAGGGGACAGGGCCGAGCAGTACTTC. The chain employs TRBV6-6 and TRBJ2-7; 9 positions match TRBD1. The V gene's germline CDR1 is MNHNY and CDR2 SVGAGI (reference sequence). This CDR3 is built from 16 residues. J gave up 6 bases and V 1 base, and 10 bases lay outside the gene matches.

This clone was seen a single time. This chain links TRBV29-1 with TRBJ2-1; 8 positions match TRBD2. The V and J ends lost 8 bases and 3 bases, in that order; junction bases with no gene match: 3. This CDR3 comprises 12 residues. Germline V gene lookup returns CDR1 SQVTM and CDR2 ANQGSEA. CDR3 sequence (DNA): TGCAGCTTACGGGAGGGCTACAATGAGCAGTTCTTC. This codes for CSLREGYNEQFF.

This clone turned up a few times. The chain joins TRBV7-8 to TRBJ2-7; TRBD2 matches 8 bases. The CDR3 runs 17 residues. Trimming removed 3 bases from V and 4 bases from J; junction bases left unmatched: 14. Germline V lookup: CDR1 SGHVS, CDR2 FQNEAQ. The CDR3 region is CASSFSQREWILYEQYF. DNA for the CDR3: TGTGCCAGCAGCTTCTCTCAGCGGGAGTGGATCTTATACGAGCAGTACTTC.

V gene TRBV5-1 combines with J gene TRBJ2-5, with 13 bases fitting TRBD2. The CDR3 sequence is 15 residues long. V shed 4 bases and J 4 bases; nucleotides not matched to a gene: 4. The germline V gene encodes CDR1 SGHRS and CDR2 YFSETQ. For the CDR3, the DNA is TGCGCCAGCAGCGAACTAGCGGGAGGGGGAGAGACCCAGTACTTC. Translated, it gives CASSELAGGGETQYF.

This sequence joins TRBV6-2 or TRBV6-3 and TRBJ1-5; 7 bases agree with TRBD1. CDR1 is MNHEY and CDR2 is SVGEGT in the germline V gene. V dropped 5 bases and J dropped 4; count of bases not matched to a gene: 2. The CDR3 length is 13 residues. CDR3 DNA: TGTGCCAGCAGTGGACAGGCTAATCAGCCCCAGCATTTT. Amino acid sequence: CASSGQANQPQHF.

The V call is TRBV5-1, the J call TRBJ2-6; 10 bases are a match to TRBD1. The V segment lost 0 bases and the J segment 1 base; nucleotides outside the gene matches: 4. Germline V lookup: CDR1 SGHRS, CDR2 YFSETQ. The CDR3 consists of 18 residues. This CDR3 is CASSLGVGQGSGANVLTF. CDR3 DNA sequence: TGCGCCAGCAGCTTGGGAGTGGGACAGGGGTCTGGGGCCAACGTCCTGACTTTC.

V is TRBV7-3 and J is TRBJ2-2, with 9 bases fitting TRBD1. CDR1 is SGHTA and CDR2 is FQGTGA in the germline V gene. This CDR3 is built from 16 residues. Trimming cost V 4 bases and J 1 base; bases outside gene matches: 4. The CDR3 loop reads CASSSDRGLNTGELFF. CDR3 nucleotides: TGTGCCAGCAGCTCGGACAGGGGACTGAACACCGGGGAGCTGTTTTTT.